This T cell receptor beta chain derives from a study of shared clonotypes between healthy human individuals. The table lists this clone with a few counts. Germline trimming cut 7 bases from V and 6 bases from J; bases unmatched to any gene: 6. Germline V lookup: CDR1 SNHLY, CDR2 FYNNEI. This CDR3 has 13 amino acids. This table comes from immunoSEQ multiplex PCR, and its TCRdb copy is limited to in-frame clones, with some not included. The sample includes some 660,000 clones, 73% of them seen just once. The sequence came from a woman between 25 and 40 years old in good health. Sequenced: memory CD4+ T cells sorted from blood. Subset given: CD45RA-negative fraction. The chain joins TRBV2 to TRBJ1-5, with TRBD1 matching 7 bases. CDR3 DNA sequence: TGTGCCAGCACCAGGGGGGCACTTCAGCCCCAGCATTTT. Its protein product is CASTRGALQPQHF.